The clone carrying this TCR beta chain was picked up many times. Trimming took off 1 base at V and 1 base at J, with 12 bases between the two ends. The CDR3 has 16 amino acids. CDR1 SGHTA and CDR2 FQGNSA come from the germline V gene. The sample belongs to a study of early T cells in non-severe SARS-CoV-2 infection. Study-level background: The study sequenced bulk RNA from unsorted whole blood, with chains unpaired.

Individual cDNA molecules received unique molecular identifiers during library preparation. From the 5' RACE reads, TCRdb called clonotypes with MiXCR, one entry per CDR3 protein. The sample includes over 50,000 distinct CDR3 sequences, under 14% of them seen just once. J is TRBJ2-3 and V is TRBV7-2; D might be TRBD2 (5 bases). The receptor was isolated from an adult who was a healthcare worker with PCR-confirmed SARS-CoV-2 infection or an uninfected control (not recorded which). The material sequenced was whole blood. Here the CDR3 reads CASSLGLALGTDTQYF. In DNA form, the CDR3 reads TGTGCCAGCAGCTTAGGGCTAGCACTCGGCACAGATACGCAGTATTTT.